This TCR beta chain came from a study of blood T cell repertoires in COVID-19. Trimming removed 5 bases at V and 4 bases at J, with 39 bases between. The CDR3 is 22 residues long. Profiled with immunoSEQ multiplex PCR; TCRdb holds only in-frame clones, not every one. The sample shows about 350,000 clones, around 91% of them seen only once. The sample comprised peripheral blood. J is TRBJ2-7 and V is TRBV23-1; D is unclear. TRBV23-1 is placed among ORFs of uncertain function. This sequence originates from a woman aged 18-29 years who had recovered from COVID-19. CDR3 nucleotide sequence: TGCGCCAGCAGTACCGTATCCTGCCCTCACCCCCTTTTGGGCCCCGAAGGTTACGAGCAGTACGTC. Its protein product is CASSTVSCPHPLLGPEGYEQYV.